The 31 T cell receptor beta chains reported below all come from one sample, sequenced in a study of cytomegalovirus exposure and HLA in healthy donors. The PCR employed 60 Vbeta primers together with 13 Jbeta primers. The assay was immunoSEQ multiplex PCR, and TCRdb's table has in-frame clones only and misses some. The sample lists roughly 150,000 clones, approximately 77% seen once, with around 2% in the top ten. Sequencing input: PBMCs. The receptors shown here come from a man between 25 and 39 years old in good health and CMV-seronegative.

Note on this clone: This sample includes further DNA sequences coding for the same CDR3. V and J are TRBV5-1 and TRBJ2-5; 7 nucleotides agree with TRBD1. Losses at the gene ends were 2 bases for V and 5 bases for J; bases not matched to a gene: 3. This CDR3 comprises 13 residues. The germline V gene encodes CDR1 SGHRS and CDR2 YFSETQ. Here the CDR3 reads CASSLTGEETQYF. The CDR3 DNA reads TGCGCCAGCAGCTTAACAGGGGAGGAGACCCAGTACTTC.

CDR3 coding DNA: TGTGCCAGCAGTTCCGAGGGACACCTCTATGGCTACACCTTC. Its translation: CASSSEGHLYGYTF. The chain combines TRBV28 with TRBJ1-2; a weak D match, TRBD1 (6 bases). CDR3 length: 14 amino acids. V lost 4 bases and J lost 4, with 13 bases in between. Germline V gene data show CDR1 as MDHEN and CDR2 as SYDVKM.

This clone was seen only once. The rearrangement uses TRBV7-9 and TRBJ2-7; D not certain. This CDR3 contains 11 residues. Germline V gene data show CDR1 as SEHNR and CDR2 as FQNEAQ (reference sequence). Trimming cost V 2 bases and J 4 bases, with 3 bases left between them. Here the CDR3 DNA reads TGTGCCAGCAGCTTATATTACGAGCAGTACTTC. Protein sequence: CASSLYYEQYF.

This sequence joins TRBV27 and TRBJ2-1; TRBD1 matches 9 bases. The CDR3 consists of 12 residues. Germline V gene lookup returns CDR1 MNHEY and CDR2 SMNVEV (reference sequence). J gave up 10 bases and V 6 bases, and 4 bases lay outside the gene matches. The CDR3 is CASRTGGAEQFF. The CDR3, as DNA: TGTGCCAGCAGGACAGGGGGTGCGGAGCAGTTCTTC.

This clone appeared once. This chain uses TRBV2 with TRBJ2-2; a weak D match, TRBD2 (6 bases). The CDR3 has 15 amino acids. Germline V gene data show CDR1 as SNHLY and CDR2 as FYNNEI. The ends were cut back, 6 bases at V and 4 bases at J, with 15 bases in the middle. For the CDR3, the DNA is TGTGCCAGCAGCGAAAATAGCGGAGTCACCGGGGAGCTGTTTTTT. Its protein product is CASSENSGVTGELFF. Full variable domain (remainder filled in from reference TRBV2 and TRBJ2-2): EPEVTQTPSHQVTQMGQEVILRCVPISNHLYFYWYRQILGQKVEFLVSFYNNEISEKSEIFDDQFSVERPDGSNFTLKIRSTKLEDSAMYFCASSENSGVTGELFFGEGSRLTVL.

The chain employs TRBV5-1 and TRBJ1-4; D gene uncertain. CDR1 is SGHRS, CDR2 YFSETQ, per germline. This CDR3 spans 14 amino acids. V dropped 0 bases and J dropped 0 bases, with 3 bases sitting between them. The CDR3 sequence: CASSLAATNEKLFF. The CDR3 nucleotides are TGCGCCAGCAGCTTGGCGGCAACTAATGAAAAACTGTTTTTT.

This clone was found once. The chain employs TRBV18 and TRBJ1-4; perhaps TRBD1 as D (6 bases). Trimming left V 3 bases short and J 0 bases short, with 8 bases between. The CDR3 has 15 residues. CDR1 and CDR2 from the germline V gene are KGHSH and LQKENI. The CDR3 reads CASSPRQATNEKLFF. The CDR3, as DNA: TGTGCCAGCTCACCTCGACAGGCAACTAATGAAAAACTGTTTTTT.

The chain carries TRBV30 and TRBJ2-3; no clear D. V was trimmed by 3 bases and J by 8 bases, leaving 12 bases between them. The CDR3 totals 12 residues. In germline, CDR1 is GTSNPN, CDR2 SVGIG (reference sequence). As DNA, the CDR3 is TGTGCCTGGAGGGGCTCCGCCACTACGCAGTATTTT. Residues: CAWRGSATTQYF.

The chain links TRBV15 to TRBJ2-7; 7 nucleotides align to TRBD1. The CDR3 runs to 14 residues. V trimming: 2 bases; J trimming: 6 bases; junction bases outside the gene matches: 7. The germline CDR1 and CDR2 sequences are LNHNV and YYDKDF (reference sequence). CDR3 in DNA: TGTGCCACCAGCAGACCGGGACAGTCCCTCGAGCAGTACTTC. It translates to CATSRPGQSLEQYF. Full variable domain (missing parts from reference TRBV15 and TRBJ2-7): DAMVIQNPRYQVTQFGKPVTLSCSQTLNHNVMYWYQQKSSQAPKLLFHYYDKDFNNEADTPDNFQSRRPNTSFCFLDIRSPGLGDTAMYLCATSRPGQSLEQYFGPGTRLTVT.

The chain combines TRBV7-3 with TRBJ2-5; D is possibly TRBD2 (5 bases). V was cut by 1 base and J by 5 bases, with 5 bases left in between. CDR3 size: 12 residues. Germline V CDR1 and CDR2: SGHTA, FQGTGA. The CDR3 sequence: CASSLSGETQYF. The CDR3 nucleotides are TGTGCCAGCAGCTTAAGCGGGGAGACCCAGTACTTC.

This chain uses TRBV6-5 with TRBJ1-2, with TRBD1 as a possible D gene (5 bases). Germline values: CDR1 MNHEY, CDR2 SVGAGI. V was clipped by 0 bases and J by 3 bases, with 11 bases between them. There are 15 residues in the CDR3. This chain's CDR3 is CASSYSPDSYYGYTF. The CDR3 DNA reads TGTGCCAGCAGTTACTCTCCCGACAGTTACTATGGCTACACCTTC.

This clone was seen a few times. The chain has TRBV9 and TRBJ2-7; 11 bases agree with TRBD2. After removal of 4 bases from V and 2 bases from J, the junction contained 11 bases not matched to a gene. Germline lookup yields CDR1 SGDLS and CDR2 YYNGEE. The CDR3 extends over 17 amino acids. As DNA, the CDR3 is TGTGCCAGCAGCCCCCGTATAGCGGGAGGGCTTACCTACGAGCAGTACTTC. Translation: CASSPRIAGGLTYEQYF.

The V gene is TRBV5-6, the J gene TRBJ2-1; 9 bases fit TRBD2. The germline V gene encodes CDR1 SGHDT and CDR2 YYEEEE. V shed 0 bases, J shed 3 bases, and the junction held 7 bases outside the gene matches. This CDR3 comprises 17 residues. CDR3 nucleotides: TGTGCCAGCAGCTTGGACCTGGGGACTAGCTTCTACAATGAGCAGTTCTTC. It is translated as CASSLDLGTSFYNEQFF.

The chain couples TRBV4-1 to TRBJ2-5; TRBD1 agrees at 11 bases. CDR1 and CDR2 from the germline V gene are MGHRA and YSYEKL. CDR3 length equals 14 residues. J was trimmed by 4 bases and V by 6 bases; bases with no gene match: 4. In DNA form, the CDR3 reads TGCGCCAGCAGAGGACAGGGGGCTGGAGAGACCCAGTACTTC. Protein sequence: CASRGQGAGETQYF.

This chain uses TRBV10-2 with TRBJ1-1, with D possibly being TRBD1 (6 bases). The V end was cut by 6 bases, the J end by 1 base, with 12 bases between. CDR3 length equals 14 residues. The V gene's germline CDR1 is WSHSY and CDR2 SAAADI. In DNA form, the CDR3 reads TGCGCCAGCAGGGGGGGGGCGGAGAACACTGAAGCTTTCTTT. It is translated as CASRGGAENTEAFF.

V gene TRBV2 combines with J gene TRBJ1-5; 9 positions match TRBD1. Germline CDR1 SNHLY, CDR2 FYNNEI. The trim removed 4 bases at V and 0 bases at J, leaving 1 base unmatched. The CDR3 runs 15 residues. The chain's CDR3 is CASSGDRASNQPQHF. The CDR3 nucleotides are TGTGCCAGCAGTGGGGACAGGGCTAGCAATCAGCCCCAGCATTTT.

The chain uses TRBV19 and TRBJ1-2; D gene uncertain. The V gene lost 0 bases and the J gene lost 3 bases, with 2 bases spanning the gap. This CDR3 contains 12 residues. CDR1 LNHDA and CDR2 SQIVND come from the germline V gene (reference sequence). The CDR3 DNA is TGTGCCAGTAGTATAGACGACTATGGCTACACCTTC. Translating it yields CASSIDDYGYTF.

The rearrangement links TRBV6-5 to TRBJ2-5; perhaps TRBD1 as D (6 bases). The CDR3 is 15 amino acids. The V gene's germline CDR1 is MNHEY and CDR2 SVGAGI. Trimming pared 2 bases from V and 9 bases from J, leaving 19 bases between. CDR3 bases: TGTGCCAGCAGTTACGATGGGACACACCATGGGGCCCAGTACTTC. Protein: CASSYDGTHHGAQYF.

This chain joins TRBV5-4 and TRBJ2-7, with TRBD1 identical over 10 bases. V shed 2 bases, J shed 4 bases, and the junction held 6 bases outside the gene matches. Germline CDR1 and CDR2: SGHNT and YYREEE (reference sequence). The CDR3 runs 15 residues. The CDR3 spells CASSLGQGVAYEQYF. CDR3 in DNA: TGTGCCAGCAGCTTAGGACAGGGGGTAGCTTACGAGCAGTACTTC.

The CDR3 coding sequence is TGTGCCTGGAGCGGAGTAACGGGGGAGACCCAGTACTTC. Its translation: CAWSGVTGETQYF. The chain is built from TRBV30 and TRBJ2-5; possible D gene TRBD2, 5 bases. V shed 3 bases and J shed 5 bases, with 13 bases lying between them. The CDR3 covers 13 residues. CDR1 is GTSNPN, CDR2 SVGIG, per germline (reference sequence).

A note on this clone: The sample holds other DNA sequences that translate to the same CDR3. CDR3 sequence reads: CASSLVGGSSYEQYF. CDR3 sequence (DNA): TGTGCCAGCAGCTTGGTTGGCGGGAGCTCCTACGAGCAGTACTTC. V usage is TRBV7-3 and J usage is TRBJ2-7; 7 bases are shared with TRBD2. This CDR3 contains 15 residues. After removal of 3 bases from V and 0 bases from J, the junction contained 5 bases not matched to a gene. Germline V gene data show CDR1 as SGHTA and CDR2 as FQGTGA.

This chain uses TRBV19 with TRBJ1-1; the D gene is possibly TRBD1 (6 bases). Germline V gene sequence: CDR1 LNHDA, CDR2 SQIVND (reference sequence). V lost 5 bases to trimming and J lost 3 bases, with 16 bases between them. CDR3 length: 15 residues. For the CDR3, the DNA is TGTGCCAGTAGTCCCTGGGGGAAGGGGGACACTGAAGCTTTCTTT. Translation gives CASSPWGKGDTEAFF.

The J gene is TRBJ2-7, the V gene TRBV4-1, with D perhaps matching TRBD1 (6 bases). V was shortened by 0 bases and J by 2 bases, with 11 bases between the two germline ends. The CDR3 extends over 15 amino acids. The germline CDR1 and CDR2 sequences are MGHRA and YSYEKL. The CDR3 nucleotides are TGCGCCAGCAGCCAAGATGCAGGGGCGCCCTACGAGCAGTACTTC. Its translation: CASSQDAGAPYEQYF.

The chain employs TRBV7-9 and TRBJ2-3; TRBD2 might be the D (5 bases). CDR3 length: 14 residues. Trimming took off 5 bases at V and 2 bases at J, with 11 bases between the two ends. CDR1 SEHNR and CDR2 FQNEAQ come from the germline V gene (reference sequence). CDR3 sequence (DNA): TGTGCCAGCAGCCCAGGACTTAACACAGATACGCAGTATTTT. It translates to CASSPGLNTDTQYF.

V usage is TRBV27 and J usage is TRBJ1-1; no reliable D call. Germline CDR1 is MNHEY and CDR2 is SMNVEV (reference sequence). The CDR3 sequence is 14 residues long. V dropped 0 bases and J dropped 5 bases, with 10 bases sitting between them. For the CDR3, the DNA is TGTGCCAGCAGTTTATCGTGGGAGGGAACTGAAGCTTTCTTT. This encodes CASSLSWEGTEAFF.

V gene TRBV29-1 combines with J gene TRBJ2-7; the match to TRBD2 covers 10 bases. This CDR3 has 14 amino acids. CDR1 is SQVTM and CDR2 is ANQGSEA in the germline V gene. V lost 4 bases to trimming and J lost 0 bases; unmatched junction nucleotides: 3. Written as DNA, the CDR3 is TGCAGCGTTGCAGGGACTAGCGACTCCTACGAGCAGTACTTC. Residues: CSVAGTSDSYEQYF.

This rearrangement joins TRBV7-8 to TRBJ1-5; perhaps TRBD1 as D (6 bases). Per the germline V gene, CDR1 is SGHVS and CDR2 is FQNEAQ. With 5 bases removed from V and 4 bases from J, the gap between germline ends came to 18 bases. This CDR3 is 16 amino acids long. This CDR3 is CASSAKAGGSNQPQHF. In nucleotides, the CDR3 is TGTGCCAGCAGCGCGAAGGCGGGGGGCAGTAATCAGCCCCAGCATTTT.

This chain joins TRBV5-6 and TRBJ2-7; D gene uncertain. Trimming left V 3 bases short and J 1 base short, with 5 bases between. Germline V CDR1 and CDR2: SGHDT, YYEEEE. The CDR3 extends over 12 amino acids. The CDR3 protein is CASSSQSYEQYF. CDR3 DNA: TGTGCCAGCAGCTCCCAATCCTACGAGCAGTACTTC. Based on the CDR3 plus reference TRBV5-6 and TRBJ2-7, the full variable domain is DAGVTQSPTHLIKTRGQQVTLRCSPKSGHDTVSWYQQALGQGPQFIFQYYEEEERQRGNFPDRFSGHQFPNYSSELNVNALLLGDSALYLCASSSQSYEQYFGPGTRLTVT.

V is TRBV4-2 and J is TRBJ2-5, with a tentative D call TRBD2 (6 bases). The CDR3 covers 13 residues. V dropped 6 bases and J dropped 5 bases, with 13 bases sitting between them. Germline CDR1 is LGHNA and CDR2 is YNFKEQ. CDR3 in amino acids: CASSRRAVETQYF. The CDR3, as DNA: TGTGCCAGCAGTCGGAGGGCCGTCGAGACCCAGTACTTC.

This clone was seen just once. This chain uses TRBV14 with TRBJ1-1; D gene uncertain. Germline V CDR1 and CDR2: SGHDN, FVKESK. CDR3 length: 15 amino acids. V shed 3 bases and J shed 4 bases, with 15 bases lying between them. Written as DNA, the CDR3 is TGTGCCAGCAGCCAGGCCAGGCTCTTTTCCACTGAAGCTTTCTTT. Protein sequence: CASSQARLFSTEAFF.

The chain is built from TRBV7-2 and TRBJ2-1, with 7 bases identical to TRBD2. Germline CDR1 is SGHTA and CDR2 is FQGNSA. The CDR3 has 14 residues. The trim removed 7 bases at V and 3 bases at J, leaving 6 bases unmatched. CDR3 nucleotides: TGTGCCAGCACCCCGGGAGGACTCTACAATGAGCAGTTCTTC. Encoded protein: CASTPGGLYNEQFF.